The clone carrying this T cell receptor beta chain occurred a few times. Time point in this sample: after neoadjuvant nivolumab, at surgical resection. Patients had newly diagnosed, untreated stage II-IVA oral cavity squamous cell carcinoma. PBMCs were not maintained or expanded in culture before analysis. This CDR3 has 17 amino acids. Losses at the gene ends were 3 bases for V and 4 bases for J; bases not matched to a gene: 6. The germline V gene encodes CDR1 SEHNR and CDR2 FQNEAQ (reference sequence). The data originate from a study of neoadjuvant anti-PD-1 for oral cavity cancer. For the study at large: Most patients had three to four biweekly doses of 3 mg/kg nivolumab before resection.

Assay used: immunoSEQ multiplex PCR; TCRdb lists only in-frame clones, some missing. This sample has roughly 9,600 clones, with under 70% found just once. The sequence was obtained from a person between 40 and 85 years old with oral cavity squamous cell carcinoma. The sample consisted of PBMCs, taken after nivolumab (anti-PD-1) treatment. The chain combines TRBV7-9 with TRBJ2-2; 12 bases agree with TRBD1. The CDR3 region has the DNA TGTGCCAGCAGCTTGGGACAGGGGGCGCGTCGCACCGGGGAGCTGTTTTTT. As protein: CASSLGQGARRTGELFF.